A single sample gave rise to the 10 T cell receptor beta chains below, sequenced in a study of cytomegalovirus exposure and HLA in healthy donors. Clones were sequenced by immunoSEQ multiplex PCR, and TCRdb holds only the in-frame ones, with some missing. The sample shows under 110,000 clones, about 87% of them seen only once. Sequenced material: PBMCs. The receptors come from a woman between 18 and 29 years old in good health and CMV-seropositive.

J is TRBJ2-4 and V is TRBV27; D ambiguous. The CDR3 length is 13 residues. The germline CDR1 and CDR2 sequences are MNHEY and SMNVEV (reference sequence). The V and J ends lost 5 bases and 6 bases respectively, with 11 bases between them. The CDR3 protein is CASSPPNGNIQYF. The CDR3 nucleotides are TGTGCCAGCAGTCCCCCTAACGGAAACATTCAGTACTTC.

This clone was counted once. J is TRBJ2-2 and V is TRBV5-6; 10 nucleotides match TRBD1. CDR3 length: 17 residues. V lost 5 bases and J lost 8; bases outside the gene matches: 15. The V gene's germline CDR1 is SGHDT and CDR2 YYEEEE. Here the CDR3 reads CASSRLSHRTGGGELFF. CDR3 sequence (DNA): TGTGCCAGCAGTCGGTTGAGTCACCGGACAGGGGGAGGGGAGCTGTTTTTT.

This clone has only one observation. This chain links TRBV27 with TRBJ2-7; tentatively, D is TRBD2 (8 bases). This CDR3 comprises 17 residues. Trimming removed 6 bases at V and 2 bases at J, with 23 bases between. Germline V CDR1 and CDR2: MNHEY, SMNVEV (reference sequence). CDR3 region: CASSLQGRTSRPYEQYF. The CDR3 nucleotides are TGTGCCAGCAGCTTACAGGGGCGGACTAGCCGCCCCTACGAGCAGTACTTC.

The CDR3 sequence is CASSRGGQQNTGELFF. CDR3 nucleotide sequence: TGTGCCAGTAGTCGGGGGGGGCAGCAGAACACCGGGGAGCTGTTTTTT. This chain links TRBV19 with TRBJ2-2; the match to TRBD2 covers 8 bases. J gave up 1 base and V 5 bases, and 6 bases lay outside the gene matches. The CDR3 sequence is 16 residues long. Germline loops: CDR1 LNHDA, CDR2 SQIVND (reference sequence). Combining the CDR3 with reference TRBV19 and TRBJ2-2 gives the whole variable domain DGGITQSPKYLFRKEGQNVTLSCEQNLNHDAMYWYRQDPGQGLRLIYYSQIVNDFQKGDIAEGYSVSREKKESFPLTVTSAQKNPTAFYLCASSRGGQQNTGELFFGEGSRLTVL.

The chain is built from TRBV7-2 and TRBJ1-5; D uncertain. The CDR3 loop spans 13 amino acids. Germline V lookup: CDR1 SGHTA, CDR2 FQGNSA. Trimming pared 4 bases from V and 3 bases from J, leaving 7 bases between. The CDR3, as DNA: TGTGCCAGCAGCTCCCAATCCAATCAGCCCCAGCATTTT. Translating it yields CASSSQSNQPQHF.

This sequence joins TRBV6-6 and TRBJ2-5; perhaps TRBD1 as D (6 bases). The germline V gene has CDR1 MNHNY and CDR2 SVGAGI (reference sequence). This CDR3 comprises 15 residues. V lost 2 bases to trimming and J lost 5 bases, with 15 bases between them. This chain's CDR3 is CASSYRQDRGETQYF. CDR3 in DNA: TGTGCCAGCAGTTACCGACAGGATAGGGGGGAGACCCAGTACTTC.

The rearrangement uses TRBV5-4 and TRBJ1-5, with D uncertain. V was trimmed by 4 bases and J by 4 bases, leaving 6 bases between them. Germline CDR1 SGHNT, CDR2 YYREEE (reference sequence). CDR3 size: 12 residues. The CDR3 reads CASSVDNQPQHF. The CDR3 DNA sequence: TGTGCCAGCAGCGTAGATAATCAGCCCCAGCATTTT.

The rearrangement joins TRBV6-5 to TRBJ1-3; unclear D gene. This CDR3 is 16 amino acids long. Germline CDR1 is MNHEY and CDR2 is SVGAGI. V lost 2 bases and J 0 bases, leaving 11 bases between the germline ends. For the CDR3, the DNA is TGTGCCAGCAGTTACCAATCCGATAGCTCTGGAAACACCATATATTTT. It yields the protein CASSYQSDSSGNTIYF.

The rearrangement joins TRBV7-8 to TRBJ2-1; D possibly corresponds to TRBD2 (6 bases). This CDR3 has 14 amino acids. Trimming stripped 4 bases from V and 4 bases from J, with 11 bases between. Germline lookup yields CDR1 SGHVS and CDR2 FQNEAQ. CDR3 protein: CASSSGTPYNEQFF. Here the CDR3 DNA reads TGTGCCAGCAGCTCCGGGACTCCTTACAATGAGCAGTTCTTC.

CDR3 sequence (DNA): TGCGCCAGCAGCCCCTCGGGAGGTCCCCAAGAGACCCAGTACTTC. Amino acids: CASSPSGGPQETQYF. The V and J genes are TRBV5-1 and TRBJ2-5, with 7 bases lining up with TRBD2. CDR3 length equals 15 residues. The ends lost 4 bases at V and 1 base at J; junction bases unmatched: 7. Germline CDR1 reads SGHRS; CDR2 reads YFSETQ.